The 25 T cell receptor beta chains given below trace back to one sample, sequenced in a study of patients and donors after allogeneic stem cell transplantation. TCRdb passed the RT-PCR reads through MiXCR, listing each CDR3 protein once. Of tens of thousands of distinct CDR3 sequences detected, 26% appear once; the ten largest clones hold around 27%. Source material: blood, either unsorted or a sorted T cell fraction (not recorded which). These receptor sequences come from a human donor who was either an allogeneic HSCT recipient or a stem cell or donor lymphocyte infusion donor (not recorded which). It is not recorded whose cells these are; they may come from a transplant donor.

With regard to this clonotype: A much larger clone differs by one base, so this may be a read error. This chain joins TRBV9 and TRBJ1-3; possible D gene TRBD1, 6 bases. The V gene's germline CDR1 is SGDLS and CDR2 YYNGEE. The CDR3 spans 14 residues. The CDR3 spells CASSVVGARNTLYF. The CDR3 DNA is TGTGCCAGCAGCGTAGTGGGGGCCAGAAACACCTTATATTTT.

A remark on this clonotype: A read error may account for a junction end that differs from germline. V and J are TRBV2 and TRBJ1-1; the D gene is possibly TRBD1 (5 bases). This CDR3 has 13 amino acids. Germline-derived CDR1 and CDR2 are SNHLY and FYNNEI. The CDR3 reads CPSSAGVGTEAFF. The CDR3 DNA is TGTCCCAGCAGTGCGGGGGTGGGCACTGAAGCTTTCTTT.

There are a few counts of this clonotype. This chain's CDR3 is CASSPLREGLYNEQFF. For the CDR3, the DNA is TGTGCCAGCAGCCCCCTACGGGAGGGTCTCTACAATGAGCAGTTCTTC. This chain joins TRBV11-2 and TRBJ2-1; 8 nucleotides align to TRBD2. The trim removed 5 bases at V and 3 bases at J, leaving 9 bases unmatched. Germline V gene lookup returns CDR1 SGHAT and CDR2 FQNNGV. The CDR3 has 16 residues.

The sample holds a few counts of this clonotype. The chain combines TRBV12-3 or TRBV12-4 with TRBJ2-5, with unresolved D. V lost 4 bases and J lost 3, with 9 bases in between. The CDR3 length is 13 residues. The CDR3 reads CASSWVAKETQYF. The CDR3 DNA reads TGTGCCAGCAGTTGGGTAGCTAAAGAGACCCAGTACTTC.

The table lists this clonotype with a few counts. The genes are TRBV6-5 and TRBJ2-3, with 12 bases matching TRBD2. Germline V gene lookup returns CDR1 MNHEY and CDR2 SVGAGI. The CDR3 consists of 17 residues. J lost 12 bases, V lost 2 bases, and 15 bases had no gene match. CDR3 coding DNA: TGTGCCAGCAGTTACCTCACTAGCGGGGGGACAAATTTTAGACAGTATTTT. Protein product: CASSYLTSGGTNFRQYF.

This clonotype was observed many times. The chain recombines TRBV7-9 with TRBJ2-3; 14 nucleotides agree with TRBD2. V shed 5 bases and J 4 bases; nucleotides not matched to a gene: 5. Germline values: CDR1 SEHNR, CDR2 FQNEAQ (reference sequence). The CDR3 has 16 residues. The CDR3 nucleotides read TGTGCCAGCAGCAGGGGGACTAGCGGGAGCTCAGATACGCAGTATTTT. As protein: CASSRGTSGSSDTQYF.

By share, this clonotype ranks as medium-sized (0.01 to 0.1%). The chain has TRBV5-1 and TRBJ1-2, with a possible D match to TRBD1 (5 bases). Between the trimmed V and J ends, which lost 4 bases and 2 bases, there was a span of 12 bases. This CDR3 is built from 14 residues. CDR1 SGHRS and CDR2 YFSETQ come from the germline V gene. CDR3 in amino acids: CASSHGGKNYGYTF. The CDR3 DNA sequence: TGCGCCAGCAGCCACGGGGGTAAAAACTATGGCTACACCTTC.

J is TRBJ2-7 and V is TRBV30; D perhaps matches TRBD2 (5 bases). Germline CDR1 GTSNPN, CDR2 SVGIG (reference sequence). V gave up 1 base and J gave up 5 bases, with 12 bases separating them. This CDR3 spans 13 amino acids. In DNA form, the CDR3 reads TGTGCCTGGAGTGGAGGGCCCCTGGACGAGCAGTACTTC. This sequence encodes CAWSGGPLDEQYF. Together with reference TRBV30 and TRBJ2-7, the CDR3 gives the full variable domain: SQTIHQWPATLVQPVGSPLSLECTVEGTSNPNLYWYRQAAGRGLQLLFYSVGIGQISSEVPQNLSASRPQDRQFILSSKKLLLSDSGFYLCAWSGGPLDEQYFGPGTRLTVT.

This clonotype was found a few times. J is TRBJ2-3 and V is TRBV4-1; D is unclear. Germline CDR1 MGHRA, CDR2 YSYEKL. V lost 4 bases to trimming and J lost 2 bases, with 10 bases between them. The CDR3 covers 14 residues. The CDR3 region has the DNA TGCGCCAGCAGCCTAGTCGACTCCACAGATACGCAGTATTTT. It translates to CASSLVDSTDTQYF.

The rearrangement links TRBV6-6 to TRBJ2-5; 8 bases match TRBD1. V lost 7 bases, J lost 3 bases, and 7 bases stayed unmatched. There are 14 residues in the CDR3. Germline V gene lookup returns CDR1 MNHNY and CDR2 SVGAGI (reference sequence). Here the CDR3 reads CASILSGGKETQYF. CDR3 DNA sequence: TGTGCCAGCATTCTCTCAGGGGGCAAAGAGACCCAGTACTTC.

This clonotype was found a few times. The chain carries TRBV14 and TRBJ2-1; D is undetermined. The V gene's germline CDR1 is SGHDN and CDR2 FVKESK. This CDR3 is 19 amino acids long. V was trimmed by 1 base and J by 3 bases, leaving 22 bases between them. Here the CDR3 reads CASSQGKIFRQHRYNEQFF. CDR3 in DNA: TGTGCCAGCAGCCAAGGAAAAATTTTTAGGCAGCATCGCTACAATGAGCAGTTCTTC.

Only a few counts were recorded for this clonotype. CDR3 bases: TGTGCCAGCAGCTTAGATAGCGGGAGGGCCACCGGGGAGCTGTTTTTT. It is translated as CASSLDSGRATGELFF. The J gene is TRBJ2-2, the V gene TRBV7-2; 11 bases line up with TRBD2. CDR1 and CDR2 from the germline V gene are SGHTA and FQGNSA. The CDR3 contains 16 residues. Unmatched junction bases numbered 2, after V lost 1 base and J lost 4 bases.

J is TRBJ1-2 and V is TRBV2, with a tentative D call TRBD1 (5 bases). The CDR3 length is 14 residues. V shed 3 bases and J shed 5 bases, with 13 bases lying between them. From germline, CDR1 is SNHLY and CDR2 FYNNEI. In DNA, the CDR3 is TGTGCCAGCAGTGAGGGACGTCGTTCGTATGGCTACACCTTC. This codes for CASSEGRRSYGYTF.

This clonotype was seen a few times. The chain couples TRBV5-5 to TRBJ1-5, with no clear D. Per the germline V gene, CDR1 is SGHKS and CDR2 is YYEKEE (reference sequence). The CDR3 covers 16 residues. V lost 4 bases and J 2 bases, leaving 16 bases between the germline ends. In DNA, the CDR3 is TGTGCCAGCAGCCCGTGGGAGAGGGCTGGCAATCAGCCCCAGCATTTT. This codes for CASSPWERAGNQPQHF.

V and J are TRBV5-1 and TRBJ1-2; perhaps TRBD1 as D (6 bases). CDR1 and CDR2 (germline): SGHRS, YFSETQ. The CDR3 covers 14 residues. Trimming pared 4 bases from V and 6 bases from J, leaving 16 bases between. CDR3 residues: CASSGGTRGDGYTF. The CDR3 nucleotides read TGCGCCAGCAGCGGGGGGACAAGGGGCGATGGCTACACCTTC.

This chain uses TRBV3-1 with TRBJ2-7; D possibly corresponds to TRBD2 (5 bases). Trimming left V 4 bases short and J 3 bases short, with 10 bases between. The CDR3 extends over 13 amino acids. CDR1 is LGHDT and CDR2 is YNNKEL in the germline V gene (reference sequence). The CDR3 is CASSPGRDYEQYF. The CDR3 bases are TGTGCCAGCAGCCCCGGACGGGACTACGAGCAGTACTTC.

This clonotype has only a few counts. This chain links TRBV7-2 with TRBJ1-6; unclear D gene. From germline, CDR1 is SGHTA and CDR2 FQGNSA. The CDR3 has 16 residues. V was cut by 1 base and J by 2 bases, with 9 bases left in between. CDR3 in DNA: TGTGCCAGCAGCTTAGTTGGGGAGACCTATAATTCACCCCTCCACTTT. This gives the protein CASSLVGETYNSPLHF.

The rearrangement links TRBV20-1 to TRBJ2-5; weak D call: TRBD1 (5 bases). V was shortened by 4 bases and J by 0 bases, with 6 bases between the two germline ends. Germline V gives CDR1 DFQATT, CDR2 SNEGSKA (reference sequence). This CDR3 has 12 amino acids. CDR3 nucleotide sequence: TGCAGTGCTATCAGGGACCAAGAGACCCAGTACTTC. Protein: CSAIRDQETQYF.

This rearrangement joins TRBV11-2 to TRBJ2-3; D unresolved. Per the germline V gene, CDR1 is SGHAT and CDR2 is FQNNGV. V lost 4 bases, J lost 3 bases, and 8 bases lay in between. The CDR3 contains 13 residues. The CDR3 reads CASSSQWTDTQYF. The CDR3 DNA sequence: TGTGCCAGCAGCTCCCAGTGGACAGATACGCAGTATTTT.

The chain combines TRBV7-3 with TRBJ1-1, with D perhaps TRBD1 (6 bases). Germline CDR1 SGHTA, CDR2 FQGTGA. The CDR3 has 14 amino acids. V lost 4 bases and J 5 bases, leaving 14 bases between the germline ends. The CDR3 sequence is CASSSYNRDTEAFF. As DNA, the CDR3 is TGTGCCAGCAGCTCATATAACAGGGATACTGAAGCTTTCTTT.

CDR3 amino acids: CASSRAWETQYF. CDR3 coding DNA: TGCGCCAGCAGCCGCGCCTGGGAGACCCAGTACTTC. This chain links TRBV5-1 with TRBJ2-5; D is uncertain. The CDR3 length is 12 residues. Germline CDR1 reads SGHRS; CDR2 reads YFSETQ. Between the trimmed V and J ends, which lost 4 bases and 5 bases, there was a span of 9 bases.

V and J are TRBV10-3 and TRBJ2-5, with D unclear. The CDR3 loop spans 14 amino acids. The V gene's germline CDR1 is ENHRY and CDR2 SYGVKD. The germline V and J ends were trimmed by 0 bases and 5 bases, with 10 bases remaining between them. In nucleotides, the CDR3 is TGTGCCATCAGTGAGTCCCAGATTGGGGAGACCCAGTACTTC. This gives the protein CAISESQIGETQYF.

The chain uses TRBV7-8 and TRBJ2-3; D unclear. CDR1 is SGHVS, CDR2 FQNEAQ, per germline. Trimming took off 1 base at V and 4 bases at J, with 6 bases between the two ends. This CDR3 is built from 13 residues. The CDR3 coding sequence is TGTGCCAGCAGCTTAGAGGGCGCAGATACGCAGTATTTT. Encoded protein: CASSLEGADTQYF.

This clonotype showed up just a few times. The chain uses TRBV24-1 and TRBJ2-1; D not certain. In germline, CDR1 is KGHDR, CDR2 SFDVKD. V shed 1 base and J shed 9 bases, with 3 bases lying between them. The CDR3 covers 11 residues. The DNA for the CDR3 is TGTGCCACCAGTGATTTTGGTGAGCAGTTCTTC. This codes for CATSDFGEQFF.

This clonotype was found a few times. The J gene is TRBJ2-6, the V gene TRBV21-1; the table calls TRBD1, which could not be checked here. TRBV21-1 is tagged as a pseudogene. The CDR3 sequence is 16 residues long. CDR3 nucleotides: TGTGCCATGGGGGCTGGGAAAATCTCTGGGGCCAACGTCCTGACTTTC. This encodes CAMGAGKISGANVLTF.